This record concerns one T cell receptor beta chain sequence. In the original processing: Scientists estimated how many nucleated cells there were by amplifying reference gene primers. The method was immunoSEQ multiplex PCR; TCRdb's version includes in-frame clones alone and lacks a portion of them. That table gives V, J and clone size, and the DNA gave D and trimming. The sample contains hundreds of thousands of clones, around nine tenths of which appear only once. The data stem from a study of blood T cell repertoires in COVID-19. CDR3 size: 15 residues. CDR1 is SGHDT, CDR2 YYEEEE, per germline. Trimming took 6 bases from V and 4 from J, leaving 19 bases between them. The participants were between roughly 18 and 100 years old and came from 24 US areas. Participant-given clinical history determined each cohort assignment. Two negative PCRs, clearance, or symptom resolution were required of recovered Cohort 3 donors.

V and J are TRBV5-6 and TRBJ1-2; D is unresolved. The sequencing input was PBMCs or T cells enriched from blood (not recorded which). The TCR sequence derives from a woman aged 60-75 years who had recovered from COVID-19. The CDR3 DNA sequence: TGTGCCAGCACCTTATGGGAGCGGCCTTTCTATGGCTACACCTTC. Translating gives CASTLWERPFYGYTF.